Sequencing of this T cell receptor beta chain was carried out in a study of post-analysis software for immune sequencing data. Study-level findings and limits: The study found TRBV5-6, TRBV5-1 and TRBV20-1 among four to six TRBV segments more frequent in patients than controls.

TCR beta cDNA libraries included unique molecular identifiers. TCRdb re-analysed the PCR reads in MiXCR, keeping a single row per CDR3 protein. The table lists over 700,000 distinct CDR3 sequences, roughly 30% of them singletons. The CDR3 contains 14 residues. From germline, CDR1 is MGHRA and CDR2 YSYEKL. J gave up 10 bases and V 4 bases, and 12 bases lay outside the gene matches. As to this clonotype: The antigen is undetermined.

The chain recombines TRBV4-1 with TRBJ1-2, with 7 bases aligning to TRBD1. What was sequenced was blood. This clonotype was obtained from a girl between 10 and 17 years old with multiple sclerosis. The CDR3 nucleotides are TGCGCCAGCAGCCGGAACCGGGACAGACCCGACTACACCTTC. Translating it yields CASSRNRDRPDYTF.